Below are 27 T cell receptor beta chains sequenced from a single sample in a study of CD8 T cells in ankylosing spondylitis. TCRdb recomputed calls from the 5' RACE reads with MiXCR, one row per CDR3 protein. The sample lists 200,000 to 300,000 distinct CDR3 sequences; roughly a third were seen once. Material for sequencing was blood, either unsorted or a sorted T cell fraction (not recorded which). Source of these receptors: a male donor with ankylosing spondylitis or in good health (not recorded which).

This chain connects TRBV6-5 to TRBJ2-7; D might be TRBD2 (6 bases). Trimming shortened V by 2 bases and J by 3 bases, and 14 bases separated the two germline ends. The CDR3 contains 15 residues. Per the germline V gene, CDR1 is MNHEY and CDR2 is SVGAGI. The chain's CDR3 is CASSYDGGQDYEQYF. The CDR3 DNA follows: TGTGCCAGCAGTTACGATGGAGGGCAAGACTACGAGCAGTACTTC.

A few counts support this clonotype. The chain is built from TRBV9 and TRBJ1-1; D ambiguous. Germline CDR1 SGDLS, CDR2 YYNGEE. Deletions cut 3 bases from V and 7 bases from J, with 10 bases between. This CDR3 has 12 residues. The DNA of the CDR3 is TGTGCCAGCAGCGGGATGACGCGTGAAGCTTTCTTT. It is translated as CASSGMTREAFF.

This clonotype has a handful of counts. The chain employs TRBV29-1 and TRBJ2-1, with 8 positions matching TRBD2. The CDR3 consists of 13 residues. Trimming at V came to 7 bases and at J to 8 bases, leaving 10 bases not matched to a gene. In germline, CDR1 is SQVTM, CDR2 ANQGSEA. The CDR3 spells CSGAGGGVDEQFF. CDR3 nucleotides: TGCAGCGGGGCGGGGGGCGGTGTCGATGAGCAGTTCTTC.

This clonotype was counted many times. This chain uses TRBV7-2 with TRBJ2-5, with 10 nucleotides matching TRBD1. With V trimmed by 4 bases and J by 3 bases, 5 bases remained unmatched. Per the germline V gene, CDR1 is SGHTA and CDR2 is FQGNSA. The CDR3 has 15 residues. The CDR3 protein is CASSWGQGIEETQYF. The CDR3 DNA sequence: TGTGCCAGCAGCTGGGGACAGGGGATAGAAGAGACCCAGTACTTC.

This clonotype was observed a handful of times. This chain uses TRBV29-1 with TRBJ1-1, with D possibly TRBD1 on 6 matching bases. This CDR3 spans 13 amino acids. The ends were cut back, 4 bases at V and 0 bases at J, with 9 bases in the middle. Per the germline V gene, CDR1 is SQVTM and CDR2 is ANQGSEA. Written as DNA, the CDR3 is TGCAGCGTTGTGGGGGGGCTGAACACTGAAGCTTTCTTT. Translating it yields CSVVGGLNTEAFF.

There are a few counts of this clonotype. The V call is TRBV29-1, the J call TRBJ2-1, with 9 nucleotides matching TRBD2. V shed 1 base, J shed 6 bases, and the junction held 4 bases outside the gene matches. CDR3 size: 14 residues. CDR1 SQVTM and CDR2 ANQGSEA come from the germline V gene. The CDR3 sequence is CSVEGTSEINEQFF. CDR3 nucleotide sequence: TGCAGCGTTGAAGGGACTAGCGAGATCAATGAGCAGTTCTTC.

This clonotype was detected many times. The rearrangement joins TRBV6-1 to TRBJ2-7; a possible D gene is TRBD2 (6 bases). Germline V lookup: CDR1 MNHNS, CDR2 SASEGT. The length of the CDR3 is 13 residues. With 6 bases removed from V and 0 bases from J, the gap between germline ends came to 9 bases. The CDR3 DNA reads TGTGCCAGCAGCCAGGGACTCTCCTACGAGCAGTACTTC. Translation: CASSQGLSYEQYF.

The chain employs TRBV20-1 and TRBJ1-5, with D possibly TRBD1 on 5 matching bases. V was trimmed by 1 base and J by 5 bases, leaving 12 bases between them. The CDR3 covers 14 residues. Per germline, CDR1 DFQATT and CDR2 SNEGSKA (reference sequence). CDR3 sequence reads: CSARGGLTDQPQHF. The CDR3 bases are TGCAGTGCTAGAGGGGGTTTGACAGATCAGCCCCAGCATTTT.

This clonotype was seen a handful of times. V and J are TRBV20-1 and TRBJ1-5; D perhaps matches TRBD1 (6 bases). CDR1 and CDR2 from the germline V gene are DFQATT and SNEGSKA (reference sequence). The CDR3 spans 14 residues. The V and J ends lost 5 bases and 3 bases respectively, with 14 bases between them. Written as DNA, the CDR3 is TGCAGTGCTGTTACCGGGACACACAATCAGCCCCAGCATTTT. It specifies CSAVTGTHNQPQHF.

The chain joins TRBV28 to TRBJ1-1; D is unclear. CDR1 and CDR2 from the germline V gene are MDHEN and SYDVKM. Trimming pared 3 bases from V and 7 bases from J, leaving 12 bases between. The CDR3 length is 13 residues. The CDR3 protein is CASSFPARDEAFF. As DNA, the CDR3 is TGTGCCAGCAGTTTTCCGGCCCGGGATGAAGCTTTCTTT.

The rearrangement links TRBV30 to TRBJ1-2; D gene ambiguous. This CDR3 has 12 amino acids. V lost 0 bases and J lost 8, with 10 bases in between. Germline V gives CDR1 GTSNPN, CDR2 SVGIG (reference sequence). The CDR3 reads CAWSVTAEGYTF. CDR3 coding DNA: TGTGCCTGGAGTGTAACCGCAGAAGGCTACACCTTC.

The V gene is TRBV5-5, the J gene TRBJ2-1, with 8 bases identical to TRBD2. Looked up from germline, CDR1 is SGHKS and CDR2 is YYEKEE (reference sequence). CDR3 length: 16 amino acids. The V segment lost 4 bases and the J segment 7 bases; nucleotides outside the gene matches: 13. The CDR3 here is CASSQGPGGAYNEQFF. The CDR3 bases are TGTGCCAGCAGCCAAGGTCCGGGGGGGGCGTATAATGAGCAGTTCTTC.

A few counts support this clonotype. Here the CDR3 DNA reads TGTGCCAGCAGTACTCGGGGGAGCACTGAAGCTTTCTTT. Translating it yields CASSTRGSTEAFF. The chain has TRBV27 and TRBJ1-1; D is perhaps TRBD1 (5 bases). There are 13 residues in the CDR3. Trimming cost V 5 bases and J 4 bases, with 11 bases left between them. The germline gives CDR1 MNHEY, CDR2 SMNVEV (reference sequence).

The chain couples TRBV7-2 to TRBJ2-2; D uncertain. The CDR3 extends over 13 amino acids. Looked up from germline, CDR1 is SGHTA and CDR2 is FQGNSA. Deletions cut 4 bases from V and 5 bases from J, with 8 bases between. The CDR3 is CASSSTPTGELFF. The CDR3 DNA follows: TGTGCCAGCAGCTCCACCCCGACCGGGGAGCTGTTTTTT.

This clonotype was seen more than once but under ten times. The chain joins TRBV12-3 or TRBV12-4 to TRBJ2-1; D possibly matches TRBD1 or TRBD2 (6 bases each). The length of the CDR3 is 10 residues. The V end was cut by 6 bases, the J end by 10 bases, with 7 bases between. CDR3 nucleotide sequence: TGTGCCAGCAGGGGGGGCGAGCAGTTCTTC. Its protein product is CASRGGEQFF.

This clonotype was recorded at least ten times. In nucleotides, the CDR3 is TGTGCCAGCAGTTCGACAGGAACAGAGACCCAGTACTTC. Translation gives CASSSTGTETQYF. The V gene is TRBV6-5, the J gene TRBJ2-5; D may be TRBD1 (6 bases). This CDR3 has 13 amino acids. Trimming took 4 bases from V and 4 from J, leaving 10 bases between them. Germline V CDR1 and CDR2: MNHEY, SVGAGI.

The chain recombines TRBV6-5 with TRBJ2-2; D perhaps matches TRBD1 (6 bases). The V end was cut by 4 bases, the J end by 15 bases, with 15 bases between. The CDR3 runs 12 residues. CDR1 and CDR2 (germline): MNHEY, SVGAGI. Here the CDR3 reads CASSSPSGQLFF. CDR3 nucleotides: TGTGCCAGCAGTTCTCCCTCGGGACAATTGTTTTTT.

At least ten counts were recorded for this clonotype. V and J are TRBV7-9 and TRBJ2-7; TRBD1 matches at 7 bases. V shed 2 bases and J 3 bases; nucleotides not matched to a gene: 10. The CDR3 spans 16 residues. Germline V gene sequence: CDR1 SEHNR, CDR2 FQNEAQ (reference sequence). CDR3 loop: CASSLSPGQYFYEQYF. The CDR3 DNA sequence: TGTGCCAGCAGCTTAAGCCCGGGACAGTACTTCTACGAGCAGTACTTC.

The sample holds many counts of this clonotype. This rearrangement joins TRBV20-1 to TRBJ2-7; tentative D call: TRBD1 (5 bases). The V gene lost 4 bases and the J gene lost 4 bases, with 8 bases spanning the gap. The CDR3 covers 11 residues. From germline, CDR1 is DFQATT and CDR2 SNEGSKA (reference sequence). The CDR3 sequence: CSATAGYEQYF. In DNA, the CDR3 is TGCAGTGCTACAGCAGGGTACGAGCAGTACTTC.

Ten or more counts support this clonotype. The chain joins TRBV20-1 to TRBJ1-1; D may be TRBD1 (6 bases). The ends were cut back, 1 base at V and 4 bases at J, with 13 bases in the middle. Germline values: CDR1 DFQATT, CDR2 SNEGSKA (reference sequence). The CDR3 extends over 14 amino acids. The CDR3 loop is CSARGQVLGTEAFF. CDR3 in DNA: TGCAGTGCTAGAGGACAGGTTCTGGGCACTGAAGCTTTCTTT.

The rearrangement links TRBV12-3 or TRBV12-4 to TRBJ1-4, with a possible D match to TRBD1 (5 bases). The CDR3 contains 13 residues. The V end lost 4 bases, the J end lost 7 bases, and 10 bases lay between the germline ends. Here the CDR3 reads CASSSQGSEKLFF. DNA for the CDR3: TGTGCCAGCAGTTCCCAGGGCAGTGAAAAACTGTTTTTT.

The chain couples TRBV5-1 to TRBJ2-2; TRBD1 agrees at 8 bases. Germline V gene sequence: CDR1 SGHRS, CDR2 YFSETQ. This CDR3 has 13 residues. V dropped 4 bases and J dropped 13; count of bases not matched to a gene: 9. The CDR3 region has the DNA TGCGCCAGCAGCCCGATAGACAGGGGTCGGCTGTTTTTT. Translated: CASSPIDRGRLFF.

The V call is TRBV10-1, the J call TRBJ2-3, with 7 bases lining up with TRBD1. V was clipped by 2 bases and J by 3 bases; unmatched bases: 8. CDR1 and CDR2 from the germline V gene are WNHNN and SYGVQD (reference sequence). CDR3 length: 16 amino acids. CDR3 DNA sequence: TGCGCCAGCAGTGAGATTAAGGGGGCGAGAACAGATACGCAGTATTTT. Protein product: CASSEIKGARTDTQYF.

This rearrangement joins TRBV7-2 to TRBJ2-7, with D unclear. CDR1 is SGHTA, CDR2 FQGNSA, per germline. The CDR3 has 14 residues. Trimming shortened V by 1 base and J by 2 bases, and 9 bases separated the two germline ends. The CDR3 is CASSLELGPYEQYF. Written as DNA, the CDR3 is TGTGCCAGCAGCTTAGAGCTAGGGCCCTACGAGCAGTACTTC.

The chain has TRBV11-2 and TRBJ2-6; TRBD2 matches 13 bases. The V and J ends lost 2 bases and 3 bases, in that order; junction bases with no gene match: 1. CDR3 length: 17 residues. Germline CDR1 SGHAT, CDR2 FQNNGV. CDR3 in amino acids: CASSLTSGGVGANVLTF. In DNA form, the CDR3 reads TGTGCCAGCAGCTTAACTAGCGGGGGGGTTGGGGCCAACGTCCTGACTTTC. The complete variable domain, with remaining parts taken from reference TRBV11-2 and TRBJ2-6, reads EAGVAQSPRYKIIEKRQSVAFWCNPISGHATLYWYQQILGQGPKLLIQFQNNGVVDDSQLPKDRFSAERLKGVDSTLKIQPAKLEDSAVYLCASSLTSGGVGANVLTFGAGSRLTVL.

The rearrangement links TRBV5-1 to TRBJ2-1, with a tentative D call TRBD1 (6 bases). CDR3 length equals 15 residues. CDR1 is SGHRS, CDR2 YFSETQ, per germline. The V end lost 1 base, the J end lost 8 bases, and 16 bases lay between the germline ends. The CDR3 spells CASSLWSGVADEQFF. CDR3 in DNA: TGCGCCAGCAGCTTGTGGTCAGGGGTGGCGGATGAGCAGTTCTTC. Full variable domain (rest looked up from reference TRBV5-1 and TRBJ2-1): KAGVTQTPRYLIKTRGQQVTLSCSPISGHRSVSWYQQTPGQGLQFLFEYFSETQRNKGNFPGRFSGRQFSNSRSEMNVSTLELGDSALYLCASSLWSGVADEQFFGPGTRLTVL.

This clonotype appeared a few times. The rearrangement links TRBV28 to TRBJ2-5; D unresolved. The CDR3 has 14 residues. The germline V gene encodes CDR1 MDHEN and CDR2 SYDVKM. V was shortened by 0 bases and J by 0 bases, with 5 bases between the two germline ends. The CDR3 loop is CASSLWPNQETQYF. Here the CDR3 DNA reads TGTGCCAGCAGTTTATGGCCCAACCAAGAGACCCAGTACTTC.